The clone carrying this T cell receptor (beta chain) was seen more than once but under ten times. Its antigen is not identified. The CDR3 has 14 residues. Looked up from germline, CDR1 is LGHDT and CDR2 is YNNKEL (reference sequence). Trimming took off 3 bases at V and 4 bases at J, with 12 bases between the two ends. UMIs were added to TCR cDNA along with a universal primer site when it was made by 5'RACE template switching. TCRdb fed the 5' RACE reads into MiXCR, producing one record per CDR3 protein. The sample yields 350,000 or so distinct CDR3 sequences, roughly 8.6% seen once. The data belong to a study of T cells after yellow fever vaccination. The wider study: Libraries from low-cell-number fractions were prepared with the SMART-Seq v4 Ultra Low Input RNA kit.

Points from the study as a whole: In post-booster samples, most primary-vaccination clones reappeared (about 95% CD4, around 87% CD8).

This TCR was recovered from a man between 18 and 35 years old who received the YFV17D yellow fever vaccine. The chain combines TRBV3-1 with TRBJ1-1; possibly TRBD1 for D (5 bases). Sequencing was performed on PBMCs, taken 45 days after the first yellow fever vaccination. Here the CDR3 reads CASSQRGGGTEAFF. The CDR3 nucleotides are TGTGCCAGCAGCCAGAGGGGTGGTGGCACTGAAGCTTTCTTT.